Each of the 21 T cell receptor beta chains below was sequenced from the same sample in a study of blood T cell repertoires in COVID-19. TCRdb's copy holds only in-frame clones and misses some; the assay was immunoSEQ multiplex PCR. This table holds a few hundred thousand clones, around 80% found once. Source material: PBMCs or T cells enriched from blood (not recorded which). Receptors originate from a man aged 30 to 45 with acute COVID-19.

The genes are TRBV5-1 and TRBJ2-2; D perhaps matches TRBD1 (5 bases). Trimming took 2 bases from V and 5 from J, leaving 16 bases between them. The CDR3 length is 16 residues. Germline CDR1 reads SGHRS; CDR2 reads YFSETQ. The CDR3 protein is CASSFGIRGATGELFF. CDR3 sequence (DNA): TGCGCCAGCAGCTTCGGCATAAGGGGCGCGACCGGGGAGCTGTTTTTT.

About this clone itself: The junction differs from germline at one of its ends, possibly a read error. The chain is built from TRBV5-1 and TRBJ2-5; D is ambiguous. CDR3 size: 14 residues. CDR1 is SGHRS and CDR2 is YFSETQ in the germline V gene. The CDR3 region is CASSISRRQETQYF. The CDR3 DNA reads TGTGCCAGCAGCATAAGCCGGCGGCAAGAGACCCAGTACTTC.

The chain uses TRBV5-1 and TRBJ1-6; D might be TRBD1 (5 bases). Trimming stripped 4 bases from V and 6 bases from J, with 11 bases between. Germline loops: CDR1 SGHRS, CDR2 YFSETQ. This CDR3 region has 14 residues. CDR3 coding DNA: TGCGCCAGCAGCCGGGACTCTAGTAATTCACCCCTCCACTTT. Translating it yields CASSRDSSNSPLHF.

The chain recombines TRBV19 with TRBJ1-6; no reliable D call. Germline V gene data show CDR1 as LNHDA and CDR2 as SQIVND (reference sequence). This CDR3 region has 12 residues. Trimming cost V 3 bases and J 9 bases, with 6 bases left between them. This chain's CDR3 is CASSMEGSPLHF. The CDR3 DNA sequence: TGTGCCAGTAGTATGGAGGGTTCACCCCTCCACTTT.

This sequence joins TRBV7-2 and TRBJ1-4; D perhaps matches TRBD1 (5 bases). Germline V gene sequence: CDR1 SGHTA, CDR2 FQGNSA. V was cut by 2 bases and J by 3 bases, with 13 bases left in between. The CDR3 consists of 16 residues. The CDR3 bases are TGTGCCAGCAGCTTACAGGGTGTAATCGCTAATGAAAAACTGTTTTTT. Protein sequence: CASSLQGVIANEKLFF.

This chain connects TRBV5-4 to TRBJ1-5, with 7 positions matching TRBD1. Trimming at V came to 2 bases and at J to 4 bases, leaving 12 bases not matched to a gene. The germline gives CDR1 SGHNT, CDR2 YYREEE (reference sequence). The CDR3 consists of 17 residues. DNA of the CDR3: TGTGCCAGCAGCTTTGGTATAAGGGGACAGCTAAATCAGCCCCAGCATTTT. It specifies CASSFGIRGQLNQPQHF.

This clone was counted a few times. CDR3 residues: CSASTQTNYGYTF. Written as DNA, the CDR3 is TGCAGTGCTAGTACCCAGACTAACTATGGCTACACCTTC. The chain has TRBV20-1 and TRBJ1-2; no clear D. Germline lookup yields CDR1 DFQATT and CDR2 SNEGSKA (reference sequence). V gave up 3 bases and J gave up 0 bases, with 8 bases separating them. The CDR3 contains 13 residues.

In this sample, this clone turned up once. The chain couples TRBV5-5 to TRBJ1-1; 8 nucleotides match TRBD1. With V trimmed by 6 bases and J by 3 bases, 7 bases remained unmatched. This CDR3 spans 14 amino acids. From germline, CDR1 is SGHKS and CDR2 YYEKEE (reference sequence). The CDR3, as DNA: TGTGCCAGCATCCAACGGACAGGGTACACTGAAGCTTTCTTT. This codes for CASIQRTGYTEAFF. The full variable domain, its missing parts supplied by reference TRBV5-5 and TRBJ1-1, is DAGVTQSPTHLIKTRGQQVTLRCSPISGHKSVSWYQQVLGQGPQFIFQYYEKEERGRGNFPDRFSARQFPNYSSELNVNALLLGDSALYLCASIQRTGYTEAFFGQGTRLTVV.

The chain combines TRBV15 with TRBJ2-1, with 14 positions matching TRBD2. After removal of 2 bases from V and 12 bases from J, the junction contained 9 bases not matched to a gene. CDR3 size: 16 residues. Germline V gene data show CDR1 as LNHNV and CDR2 as YYDKDF (reference sequence). The CDR3 is CATSRPGTSGSRGQFF. DNA of the CDR3: TGTGCCACCAGCAGACCCGGGACTAGCGGGAGTAGGGGGCAGTTCTTC.

The J gene is TRBJ2-3, the V gene TRBV6-6; the D gene is possibly TRBD2 (6 bases). There are 15 residues in the CDR3. The germline V and J ends were trimmed by 8 bases and 6 bases, with 21 bases remaining between them. Germline CDR1 reads MNHNY; CDR2 reads SVGAGI (reference sequence). CDR3 in DNA: TGTGCCAGCTGTTCATGGGGGGATGTTTTGGATACGCAGTATTTT. Its translation: CASCSWGDVLDTQYF.

The J gene is TRBJ1-2, the V gene TRBV28; 10 positions match TRBD1. CDR1 MDHEN and CDR2 SYDVKM come from the germline V gene. J lost 7 bases, V lost 6 bases, and 11 bases had no gene match. This CDR3 comprises 15 residues. CDR3 in amino acids: CASRPPTGGSGGYTF. The CDR3 DNA follows: TGTGCCAGCAGACCTCCGACAGGGGGCTCGGGTGGCTACACCTTC.

The V and J genes are TRBV6-2 or TRBV6-3 and TRBJ2-7; 10 bases map to TRBD2. The CDR3 totals 14 residues. J gave up 6 bases and V 2 bases, and 4 bases lay outside the gene matches. Per the germline V gene, CDR1 is MNHEY and CDR2 is SVGEGT. CDR3 residues: CASSYGLAGAEQYV. CDR3 nucleotide sequence: TGTGCCAGCAGTTACGGCCTAGCGGGAGCCGAGCAGTACGTC.

The gene calls are TRBV9 and TRBJ2-3; the D gene is possibly TRBD1 (5 bases). Germline V gives CDR1 SGDLS, CDR2 YYNGEE. This CDR3 region has 15 residues. V was cut by 5 bases and J by 4 bases, with 17 bases left in between. CDR3 nucleotides: TGTGCCAGCAGTGGACACCGTGTAGTCCCAGATACGCAGTATTTT. Its translation is CASSGHRVVPDTQYF.

The chain combines TRBV4-3 with TRBJ1-6; D uncertain. Per germline, CDR1 LGHNA and CDR2 YSLEER. V lost 1 base and J lost 5, with 12 bases in between. This CDR3 spans 16 amino acids. The CDR3 DNA reads TGCGCCAGCAGCCAAGCATCGGGAAATAATAATTCACCCCTCCACTTT. Its translation is CASSQASGNNNSPLHF.

This clone was observed once. The chain combines TRBV29-1 with TRBJ1-1; D not certain. The CDR3 runs to 14 residues. Germline V gene data show CDR1 as SQVTM and CDR2 as ANQGSEA. Trimming took 4 bases from V and 3 from J, leaving 15 bases between them. As DNA, the CDR3 is TGCAGCGTTGCTATTCGCCCCGCATACACTGAAGCTTTCTTT. Protein product: CSVAIRPAYTEAFF.

V gene TRBV29-1 combines with J gene TRBJ1-1; D is perhaps TRBD1 (6 bases). Germline loops: CDR1 SQVTM, CDR2 ANQGSEA. The CDR3 runs to 14 residues. The ends were cut back, 1 base at V and 4 bases at J, with 13 bases in the middle. Written as DNA, the CDR3 is TGCAGCGTTGAAGCTAGGGGAGGGGGCACTGAAGCTTTCTTT. Protein: CSVEARGGGTEAFF.

V usage is TRBV9 and J usage is TRBJ1-4; D not certain. The CDR3 runs to 13 residues. CDR1 and CDR2 (germline): SGDLS, YYNGEE. The germline V and J ends were trimmed by 4 bases and 4 bases, with 8 bases remaining between them. CDR3 amino acids: CASSQARNEKLFF. The DNA of the CDR3 is TGTGCCAGCAGCCAGGCCCGTAATGAAAAACTGTTTTTT.

This clone was seen once. The V gene is TRBV30, the J gene TRBJ2-5, with D possibly TRBD2 on 5 matching bases. The CDR3 is 14 amino acids. Trimming removed 0 bases at V and 5 bases at J, with 13 bases between. CDR1 GTSNPN and CDR2 SVGIG come from the germline V gene (reference sequence). CDR3 residues: CAWSVSSGWETQYF. CDR3 DNA sequence: TGTGCCTGGAGTGTAAGCAGCGGTTGGGAGACCCAGTACTTC.

The genes are TRBV6-2 or TRBV6-3 and TRBJ2-7; 7 bases are shared with TRBD2. V lost 2 bases to trimming and J lost 1 base; unmatched junction nucleotides: 5. The CDR3 has 15 amino acids. CDR1 is MNHEY, CDR2 SVGEGT, per germline. The CDR3: CASSYTGTKSYEQYV. CDR3 nucleotide sequence: TGTGCCAGCAGTTACACCGGGACTAAATCCTACGAGCAGTACGTC.

The CDR3 DNA follows: TGTGCCACCAGGGCTCAGGGGAGCGGCTACACCTTC. This encodes CATRAQGSGYTF. The chain has TRBV24-1 and TRBJ1-2, with D possibly matching TRBD1 (6 bases). V was trimmed by 7 bases and J by 8 bases, leaving 13 bases between them. Per the germline V gene, CDR1 is KGHDR and CDR2 is SFDVKD. The CDR3 runs to 12 residues.

This chain connects TRBV28 to TRBJ2-1, with TRBD2 matching 8 bases. The CDR3 runs 14 residues. From germline, CDR1 is MDHEN and CDR2 SYDVKM. The junction had 8 bases not matched to a gene; V was cut back by 6 bases and J by 7 bases. CDR3 amino acids: CASRPGGLGNEQFF. CDR3 nucleotide sequence: TGTGCCAGCAGACCGGGGGGGCTGGGGAATGAGCAGTTCTTC.